A single sample gave rise to the 11 T cell receptor beta chains below, sequenced in a study of cytomegalovirus exposure and HLA in healthy donors. The PCR contained 60 Vbeta and 13 Jbeta primers. The repertoire was sequenced with immunoSEQ multiplex PCR; TCRdb's copy has only in-frame clones and lacks some. The repertoire holds approximately 160,000 clones, with about 85% as singletons. The specimen was PBMCs. These receptors all stem from a woman aged 45-65 years in good health and CMV-seropositive.

The chain is built from TRBV7-2 and TRBJ2-1, with 11 bases that match TRBD2. The CDR3 spans 14 residues. CDR1 is SGHTA, CDR2 FQGNSA, per germline. V was pared by 3 bases and J by 12 bases, with 7 bases of the junction left unmatched. The chain's CDR3 is CASSLGTSGGGQFF. The CDR3 region has the DNA TGTGCCAGCAGCTTGGGGACTAGCGGCGGGGGGCAGTTCTTC.

This rearrangement joins TRBV15 to TRBJ2-1; 10 positions agree with TRBD2. Looked up from germline, CDR1 is LNHNV and CDR2 is YYDKDF (reference sequence). The trim removed 6 bases at V and 1 base at J, leaving 0 bases unmatched. The CDR3 covers 14 residues. CDR3 sequence: CATRAGGSYNEQFF. The CDR3 region has the DNA TGTGCCACCAGAGCGGGGGGGTCCTACAATGAGCAGTTCTTC.

The J gene is TRBJ2-3, the V gene TRBV9, with 7 bases fitting TRBD2. V shed 0 bases and J 6 bases; nucleotides not matched to a gene: 4. The CDR3 has 14 amino acids. The germline gives CDR1 SGDLS, CDR2 YYNGEE. The CDR3 region is CASSVGLATDTQYF. The CDR3 DNA follows: TGTGCCAGCAGCGTAGGACTAGCAACCGATACGCAGTATTTT.

The V and J genes are TRBV6-9 and TRBJ2-1, with 7 nucleotides matching TRBD1. Losses at the gene ends were 2 bases for V and 5 bases for J; bases not matched to a gene: 9. Looked up from germline, CDR1 is MNHGY and CDR2 is SVAAGI. This CDR3 has 16 residues. CDR3 sequence (DNA): TGTGCCAGCAGTTATAAAGAGGGGGCGAAAGACAATGAGCAGTTCTTC. Protein sequence: CASSYKEGAKDNEQFF.

The chain is built from TRBV6-1 and TRBJ1-5; D remains ambiguous. The CDR3 totals 12 residues. With 0 bases removed from V and 9 bases from J, the gap between germline ends came to 6 bases. The germline gives CDR1 MNHNS, CDR2 SASEGT. In DNA form, the CDR3 reads TGTGCCAGCAGTGAAGCCCCGGGGCCCCAGCATTTT. Translation gives CASSEAPGPQHF.

The chain employs TRBV7-6 and TRBJ2-3; 10 nucleotides align to TRBD1. The CDR3 is made up of 15 amino acids. CDR1 SGHVS and CDR2 FNYEAQ come from the germline V gene. V shed 5 bases and J 4 bases; nucleotides not matched to a gene: 6. DNA for the CDR3: TGTGCCAGCAGCCTCGGGACAGGGGAAGCAGATACGCAGTATTTT. Residues: CASSLGTGEADTQYF.

V and J are TRBV14 and TRBJ2-1; 9 bases agree with TRBD2. The CDR3 length is 16 residues. CDR1 is SGHDN, CDR2 FVKESK, per germline. The trim removed 1 base at V and 2 bases at J, leaving 3 bases unmatched. CDR3 residues: CASSQAGTSTYNEQFF. The CDR3 coding sequence is TGTGCCAGCAGCCAAGCGGGGACTAGCACCTACAATGAGCAGTTCTTC.

V usage is TRBV25-1 and J usage is TRBJ2-5; TRBD1 matches 12 bases. The CDR3 consists of 15 residues. V gave up 3 bases and J gave up 5 bases; unmatched junction bases: 4. The germline V gene has CDR1 MGHDK and CDR2 SYGVNS. CDR3 DNA sequence: TGTGCCAGCAGTGAGTTCGGGACAGGGGGCGAGACCCAGTACTTC. This translates into CASSEFGTGGETQYF. Based on the CDR3 plus reference TRBV25-1 and TRBJ2-5, the full variable domain is EADIYQTPRYLVIGTGKKITLECSQTMGHDKMYWYQQDPGMELHLIHYSYGVNSTEKGDLSSESTVSRIRTEHFPLTLESARPSHTSQYLCASSEFGTGGETQYFGPGTRLLVL.

The V call is TRBV5-1, the J call TRBJ1-1; TRBD1 agrees at 8 bases. Germline V CDR1 and CDR2: SGHRS, YFSETQ. Trimming removed 4 bases from V and 4 bases from J; junction bases left unmatched: 9. CDR3 length: 15 amino acids. In DNA form, the CDR3 reads TGCGCCAGCAGCCCGACAGGGGTAGGTGGCACTGAAGCTTTCTTT. It is translated as CASSPTGVGGTEAFF.

In regard to this clone: One junction end disagrees with the germline gene, perhaps due to a read error. Here the CDR3 reads CVSSGQGALYEQYF. CDR3 bases: TGTGTCAGCAGCGGACAGGGGGCTCTTTACGAGCAGTACTTC. V and J are TRBV7-2 and TRBJ2-7; 11 nucleotides match TRBD1. The CDR3 covers 14 residues. Germline CDR1 SGHTA, CDR2 FQGNSA.

The gene calls are TRBV4-3 and TRBJ2-1; 12 bases align to TRBD2. V gave up 4 bases and J gave up 5 bases; unmatched junction bases: 15. The CDR3 totals 19 residues. CDR1 is LGHNA and CDR2 is YSLEER in the germline V gene. The DNA for the CDR3 is TGCGCCAGCAGCCCCTCCTTCCGACTAGCGGGAGTCGGGGACAATGAGCAGTTCTTC. Translation: CASSPSFRLAGVGDNEQFF.